One sample yielded the 11 T cell receptor beta chains listed below, sequenced in a study of cytomegalovirus exposure and HLA in healthy donors. Primers: 60 Vbeta forward and 13 Jbeta reverse. The data were produced by immunoSEQ multiplex PCR, yet TCRdb's version contains in-frame clones alone and is incomplete. The table lists more than 70,000 clones. The sequencing input was PBMCs. All receptors derive from a woman aged 60-75 years in good health and CMV-seronegative.

The chain couples TRBV7-2 to TRBJ1-5; 8 nucleotides agree with TRBD1. Germline V gene data show CDR1 as SGHTA and CDR2 as FQGNSA. This CDR3 region has 15 residues. V lost 5 bases and J lost 0; bases outside the gene matches: 3. The CDR3 loop is CASSQGQGSNQPQHF. CDR3 DNA: TGTGCCAGCAGCCAAGGACAGGGTAGCAATCAGCCCCAGCATTTT.

The V gene is TRBV4-2, the J gene TRBJ2-1, with 10 bases aligning to TRBD2. V was pared by 6 bases and J by 3 bases, with 8 bases of the junction left unmatched. The CDR3 is 16 amino acids. The V gene's germline CDR1 is LGHNA and CDR2 YNFKEQ. The CDR3 DNA reads as TGTGCCAGCAGGTTTACCGGGACTAGCGACTACAATGAGCAGTTCTTC. It specifies CASRFTGTSDYNEQFF.

V gene TRBV10-3 combines with J gene TRBJ2-1, with D possibly TRBD2 on 5 matching bases. This CDR3 comprises 11 residues. Between the trimmed V and J ends, which lost 8 bases and 7 bases, there was a span of 9 bases. Germline lookup yields CDR1 ENHRY and CDR2 SYGVKD. The CDR3 loop is CAIRGSNEQFF. As DNA, the CDR3 is TGTGCCATCCGGGGAAGTAATGAGCAGTTCTTC.

The CDR3 DNA reads TGCGCCAGCAGCTTACAAGCGCCAAGCTCCTACGAGCAGTACTTC. Protein sequence: CASSLQAPSSYEQYF. The genes are TRBV5-1 and TRBJ2-7; D unclear. The CDR3 is 15 amino acids. The V gene's germline CDR1 is SGHRS and CDR2 YFSETQ. Trimming shortened V by 2 bases and J by 0 bases, and 12 bases separated the two germline ends.

This chain joins TRBV18 and TRBJ1-3, with D hard to call. The germline CDR1 and CDR2 sequences are KGHSH and LQKENI. The ends were cut back, 1 base at V and 3 bases at J, with 7 bases in the middle. The CDR3 has 14 residues. CDR3 sequence reads: CASSPQGGGNTIYF. The CDR3 DNA is TGTGCCAGCTCACCACAGGGAGGTGGAAACACCATATATTTT.

The chain is built from TRBV5-1 and TRBJ2-7; 14 bases map to TRBD2. This CDR3 has 18 amino acids. Germline-derived CDR1 and CDR2 are SGHRS and YFSETQ. Unmatched junction bases numbered 13, after V lost 4 bases and J lost 4 bases. The CDR3 DNA is TGCGCCAGCAGCCTCGAAACCTTGACTAGCGGGAGGGTGTACGAGCAGTACTTC. Protein: CASSLETLTSGRVYEQYF.

V and J are TRBV4-3 and TRBJ2-7, with D maybe TRBD1 (5 bases). Trimming pared 0 bases from V and 2 bases from J, leaving 11 bases between. The CDR3 loop spans 15 amino acids. CDR1 LGHNA and CDR2 YSLEER come from the germline V gene. CDR3 DNA: TGCGCCAGCAGCCAAGATCATAACAGGCCCTACGAGCAGTACTTC. Its translation: CASSQDHNRPYEQYF.

The chain has TRBV6-5 and TRBJ2-7; 9 bases agree with TRBD1. The germline V gene encodes CDR1 MNHEY and CDR2 SVGAGI. V lost 0 bases, J lost 0 bases, and 0 bases stayed unmatched. CDR3 length equals 15 residues. The CDR3 reads CASSYSTGGSYEQYF. CDR3 sequence (DNA): TGTGCCAGCAGTTACTCGACAGGGGGCTCCTACGAGCAGTACTTC.

The chain carries TRBV4-3 and TRBJ1-5; D is unclear. Germline values: CDR1 LGHNA, CDR2 YSLEER. CDR3 size: 15 residues. Between the trimmed V and J ends, which lost 0 bases and 7 bases, there was a span of 13 bases. The CDR3 DNA sequence: TGCGCCAGCAGCCAAGAGCCGGGAGGTGACCAGCCCCAGCATTTT. Its protein is CASSQEPGGDQPQHF.

CDR3 sequence reads: CASSQPGHSEKLFF. The CDR3 DNA follows: TGTGCCAGTAGTCAACCGGGACACTCCGAAAAACTGTTTTTT. The chain has TRBV19 and TRBJ1-4, with D possibly TRBD1 on 6 matching bases. The V gene's germline CDR1 is LNHDA and CDR2 SQIVND (reference sequence). V was clipped by 5 bases and J by 8 bases, with 15 bases between them. This CDR3 spans 14 amino acids. The variable domain in full, with the rest retrieved from reference TRBV19 and TRBJ1-4, is DGGITQSPKYLFRKEGQNVTLSCEQNLNHDAMYWYRQDPGQGLRLIYYSQIVNDFQKGDIAEGYSVSREKKESFPLTVTSAQKNPTAFYLCASSQPGHSEKLFFGSGTQLSVL.

The chain recombines TRBV6-5 with TRBJ2-1; 7 bases map to TRBD2. The trim removed 4 bases at V and 5 bases at J, leaving 8 bases unmatched. Germline V gene lookup returns CDR1 MNHEY and CDR2 SVGAGI. The CDR3 loop spans 15 amino acids. In DNA form, the CDR3 reads TGTGCCAGCAGTTGGATCTGGGGGGGGGACAATGAGCAGTTCTTC. It yields the protein CASSWIWGGDNEQFF.